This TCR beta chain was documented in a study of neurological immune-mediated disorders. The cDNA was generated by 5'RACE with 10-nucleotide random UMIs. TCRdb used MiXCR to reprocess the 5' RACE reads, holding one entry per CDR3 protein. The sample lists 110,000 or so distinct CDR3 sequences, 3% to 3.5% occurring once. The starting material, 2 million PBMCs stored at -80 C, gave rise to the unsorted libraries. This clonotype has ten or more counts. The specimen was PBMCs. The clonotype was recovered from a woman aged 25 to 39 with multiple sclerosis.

In DNA form, the CDR3 reads TGTGCCAGCAGCCCTCCCCTAGCTGCAGATACGCAGTATTTT. This codes for CASSPPLAADTQYF. V and J are TRBV9 and TRBJ2-3; a possible D gene is TRBD2 (5 bases). CDR1 and CDR2 from the germline V gene are SGDLS and YYNGEE. The CDR3 is 14 residues long. V lost 4 bases and J lost 4, with 13 bases in between. Variable domain in full (rest from reference TRBV9 and TRBJ2-3): DSGVTQTPKHLITATGQRVTLRCSPRSGDLSVYWYQQSLDQGLQFLIQYYNGEERAKGNILERFSAQQFPDLHSELNLSSLELGDSALYFCASSPPLAADTQYFGPGTRLTVL.